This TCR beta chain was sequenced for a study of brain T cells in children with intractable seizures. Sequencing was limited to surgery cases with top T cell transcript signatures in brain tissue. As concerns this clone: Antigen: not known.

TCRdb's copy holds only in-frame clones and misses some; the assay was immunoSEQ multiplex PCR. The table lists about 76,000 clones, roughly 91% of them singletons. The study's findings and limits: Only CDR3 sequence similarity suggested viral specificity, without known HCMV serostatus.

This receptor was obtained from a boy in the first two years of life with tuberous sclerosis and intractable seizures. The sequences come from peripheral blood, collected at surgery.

CDR3 sequence (DNA): TGTGCCTGTGGAGGGGGGAGGACTGAAGCTTTCTTT. Protein sequence: CACGGGRTEAFF. The genes are TRBV30 and TRBJ1-1, with D perhaps matching TRBD1 (6 bases). Germline assignment: CDR1 GTSNPN and CDR2 SVGIG (reference sequence). V dropped 6 bases and J dropped 5 bases, with 13 bases sitting between them. The CDR3 has 12 amino acids.